This T cell receptor beta chain was captured in a study of T cell responses to AZD1222 COVID-19 vaccine. Study at large: Pooled samples include second doses given at about 4 or 12 weeks.

Generated by immunoSEQ multiplex PCR, the TCRdb table keeps only in-frame clones and is missing some. The table includes fewer than 110,000 clones, around nine tenths detected once. Germline trimming cut 4 bases from V and 3 bases from J; bases unmatched to any gene: 8. The CDR3 length is 15 residues. Germline CDR1 reads GTSNPN; CDR2 reads SVGIG (reference sequence). This sequence was found in an adult in good health. The chain joins TRBV30 to TRBJ1-3, with 8 bases that match TRBD1. The sample consisted of peripheral blood, taken on day 0 of AZD1222 vaccination. The CDR3 region has the DNA TGTGCCTGGATCCCCCCGGACAGGGTTGGAAACACCATATATTTT. The encoded protein is CAWIPPDRVGNTIYF.